This TCR beta chain emerged from a study of glioma-infiltrating T cells after dendritic cell vaccination. The overall study: Three intradermal dendritic cell vaccine injections were given every two weeks.

Trimming left V 0 bases short and J 4 bases short, with 3 bases between. CDR3 length: 12 residues. Germline V gene lookup returns CDR1 MDHEN and CDR2 SYDVKM. Indicated time point: after dendritic cell vaccination, including at tumor progression/relapse. Blood PBMC samples: pre-vaccination, two weeks post third vaccination, and at tumor progression. Assay: immunoSEQ multiplex PCR; the TCRdb copy retains only in-frame clones and omits some. The sample lists approximately 85,000 clones; approximately 81% were seen once. Sequencing used blood, obtained after dendritic cell vaccination. The chain employs TRBV28 and TRBJ1-1; unclear D gene. The receptor was derived from a human donor with glioblastoma. This CDR3 reads CASSLWATEAFF. In DNA, the CDR3 is TGTGCCAGCAGTTTATGGGCCACTGAAGCTTTCTTT.